This T cell receptor beta chain stems from a study of T cell responses to AZD1222 COVID-19 vaccine. Some clones are missing from TCRdb's copy, which holds only in-frame ones; the method was immunoSEQ multiplex PCR. Of 120,000 to 150,000 clones in the sample, approximately 89% are singletons; the top ten hold approximately 16%. Concerning this clone: Its matching antigen is unknown.

Findings of the study overall: Donors skewed white British and female; clonal diversity was possibly underestimated.

The sample consisted of peripheral blood, taken on day 0 of AZD1222 vaccination. The TCR was taken from an adult in good health.

CDR3 in DNA: TGTGCCAGCAGCCCCTCAGTGAGCTCTGGAAACACCATATATTTT. Residues: CASSPSVSSGNTIYF. The chain couples TRBV3-1 (or the pseudogene TRBV3-2) to TRBJ1-3; no clear D gene. V was clipped by 4 bases and J by 0 bases, with 10 bases between them. CDR3 length: 15 amino acids. Germline V gene sequence: CDR1 LGHDT, CDR2 YNNKEL (reference sequence).